This T cell receptor beta chain came from a study of blood T cells in healthy people across ages (dated by TCRdb to the mid-2010s). In terms of the full investigation: In model experiments, roughly one uniquely barcoded TCR beta cDNA molecule per two T cells was captured by template switching. To track age-related changes in TCR beta repertoire diversity, the study relied on deep sequencing normalized with unique cDNA molecular identifiers. For two donors (one aged 18 to 29 and one aged 80 or older), the study analyzed two additional independent replicas of 1 million unique cDNA reads from the same blood draw. To avoid experimental bias, donors of different ages were spread randomly across the sequencing lanes. Four age groups were formed from the donors: young (average approximately 15 years), middle-aged (approximately 39), aged (about 62) and long-lived (roughly 81).

This clonotype was seen ten or more times. The specificity of this receptor is unknown. No per-base quality is available; no much larger clone lies one base away. What the work shows at the level of the full study, not this receptor alone: Because profiling used bulk unsorted PBMCs, naive and antigen-experienced compartments could not be compared conclusively. Observed TCR beta diversity correlated strongly with the percentage of naive T cells measured by flow cytometry. Because the CMV infection status of the donors was unknown, age-related changes in expanded clonotypes may potentially have been confounded. The long-lived group showed more naive CD4+ T cells, fewer expanded clones and increased TCR diversity than the aged group, suggesting age selection. As age increased, observed TCR beta diversity per million T cells dropped in a roughly linear way, and a significant reduction was already evident by age about 40. Estimates of total diversity based on one million sequenced T cells were considered lower bounds and underestimates.

To prepare the library, 5' RACE was applied. For sequencing, an Illumina HiSeq 2500 was employed. The second PCR ran for about 7 to 11 cycles and used a J-beta primer mix along with a sample-barcoded 5' primer. A template-switch 5' adaptor carrying 12 random nucleotides introduced a unique molecular identifier onto each TCR beta cDNA molecule. Each sample yielded at least 3 million CDR3-containing paired-end reads. The Mint cDNA synthesis kit, primed by a TRBC-specific oligonucleotide, was used to synthesize first-strand cDNA from all RNA. Following uracil-DNA glycosylase treatment, a first 18-cycle PCR with universal primers M1SS and BC2_uni_R was performed on all cDNA. On the authors' methods: Normalization of each sample was performed by random selection of 1 million high-quality reads, each carrying a distinct molecular identifier. Reads with shared molecular identifiers were discarded instead of being binned into consensus sequences. CDR3 identification, clonotype clustering and error correction used MiTCR with a Q25 quality threshold and the strictest error-elimination algorithm. A nonparametric unseen species model using Euler transformation provided a lower-bound estimate of total TCR beta diversity. TCRdb redid the processing of the public reads, applying fastp at Q25 and MiXCR, and retained in-frame beta chains. A single entry per CDR3 protein holds the most common genes and DNA from its merged rows. The V and J calls shown here were made by TCRdb, not taken from the authors' results. Recorded for this sample are fewer than 1 million distinct CDR3 sequences; approximately 44% of them occurred a single time. About a fifth of the sample goes to the ten largest clones.

The cysteine opens and the phenylalanine closes a CDR3 of 15 amino acids. Only the CDR3 portion is preserved as DNA: 45 bases, with reading frame beginning at the first base. From V the trimming removes 0 bases and from J it removes 1 base, while the gene matches leave 3 bases of the junction unaccounted for. The germline V gene supplies CDR1 SGHTA and CDR2 FQGNSA. The roughly 39 donors, aged roughly 6 to 95 years, were systemically healthy Caucasian individuals from Russia. Each donor gave ten milliliters of peripheral blood, collected into EDTA-treated Vacutainer tubes. PBMCs were isolated by Ficoll-Paque density-gradient centrifugation, with at least 6 million obtained per sample. Total RNA, at least 6 micrograms per sample, was extracted from PBMCs with Trizol reagent. For every donor, flow cytometry on a PBMC aliquot measured the percentage of naive CD45RAhigh/CD27high T cells.

This receptor was identified in a man aged 60-69 years in good health. The rearrangement joined TRBV7-2 to TRBJ2-7; 7 bases in the middle match TRBD1. The specimen was blood. The DNA is as follows: TGTGCCAGCAGCTTAGCGACAGGGTTTTCCTACGAGCAGTACTTC. Its amino acids are CASSLATGFSYEQYF.